One TCR beta chain is described in this entry. Its antigen is unidentified. The data are from a study of cytomegalovirus exposure and HLA in healthy donors. Study-level findings and limits: Three CMV-associated chains proved CMV antigen-specific in vitro. Researchers catalogued under 200 TCR beta chains as cytomegalovirus-associated. Using the classifier, cytomegalovirus status was reportedly diagnosed with high specificity and sensitivity.

The trim removed 4 bases at V and 0 bases at J, leaving 13 bases unmatched. This CDR3 region has 18 residues. Germline V CDR1 and CDR2: MGHRA, YSYEKL. The repertoire was sequenced with immunoSEQ multiplex PCR; TCRdb's copy has only in-frame clones and lacks some. The sample gives about 180,000 clones, about 89% of which show up once; roughly 2.7% is in the top ten. This sequence was found in a man younger than 35 in good health and CMV-seropositive. Sequences were obtained from PBMCs. The chain links TRBV4-1 to TRBJ1-1; 8 bases fit TRBD1. CDR3 region: CASSLETGRGRVNTEAFF. In DNA, the CDR3 is TGCGCCAGCAGCCTCGAGACTGGCAGGGGGCGGGTGAACACTGAAGCTTTCTTT.